Included here is one T cell receptor beta chain sequence, with context. The antigen is undetermined. CDR3 length equals 14 residues. Germline CDR1 and CDR2: SGHDT and YYEEEE. The V end was cut by 4 bases, the J end by 11 bases, with 19 bases between. This entry comes from a study of cytotoxic CD8 clonotypes in ibrutinib-treated CLL. Study-wide context: Following a median about twelve months of treatment, with a range of 6 to 36, response samples were taken. General study points: Patients showed higher baseline clonality than age-matched healthy donors, and it tracked circulating CD8+ T-cell counts.

Sequencing used immunoSEQ multiplex PCR; TCRdb keeps in-frame clones, though not all of them. The sample has 150,000 to 200,000 clones, roughly 80% seen once. The material sequenced was PBMCs, taken after 24 months of ibrutinib treatment. The rearrangement uses TRBV5-6 and TRBJ1-5; D is possibly TRBD1 (5 bases). This TCR was sampled from a human donor with chronic lymphocytic leukemia. CDR3 residues: CASSQIDGTGTQHF. CDR3 sequence (DNA): TGTGCCAGCAGCCAGATAGATGGTACAGGAACCCAGCATTTT. The full variable domain, completed using reference TRBV5-6 and TRBJ1-5, is DAGVTQSPTHLIKTRGQQVTLRCSPKSGHDTVSWYQQALGQGPQFIFQYYEEEERQRGNFPDRFSGHQFPNYSSELNVNALLLGDSALYLCASSQIDGTGTQHFGDGTRLSIL.